A selection of T cell receptor beta chains follows, all from one sample in a study of blood T cell repertoires in COVID-19. TCRdb keeps only in-frame clones here, not all; method: immunoSEQ multiplex PCR. Of 80,000 or so clones detected, 65% to 90% appear once; the ten largest clones hold roughly 9.3%. The specimen sequenced was peripheral blood. These receptors all come from a man aged 50 or older with COVID-19, enrolled during active disease. CDR3s include the opening cysteine and the closing phenylalanine or tryptophan. A D gene is named only where the DNA matches it firmly. Expanded clones get a size class; other rows say once, few or many, or leave the size out.

J gene,D gene,V gene,clone size,CDR3 protein,CDR3 DNA
TRBJ2-3,TRBD2,TRBV2,once,CASRRTSASTDTQYF,TGTGCCAGCAGACGGACTAGCGCTAGCACAGATACGCAGTATTTT
TRBJ1-4,TRBD1,TRBV13,NA,CASSRTGATTNEKLFF,TGTGCCAGCAGCCGAACAGGGGCGACAACTAATGAAAAACTGTTTTTT
TRBJ1-2,TRBD1,TRBV28,NA,CASGARLTGGHGYTF,TGTGCCAGCGGCGCGCGCTTGACAGGGGGCCATGGCTACACCTTC
TRBJ1-2,NA,TRBV19,NA,CASSLLTPQGYGYTF,TGTGCCAGTAGCCTCCTGACCCCTCAGGGCTATGGCTACACCTTC
TRBJ1-1,TRBD1,TRBV6-2/TRBV6-3,NA,CASSQAKDRVDEAFF,TGTGCCAGCAGCCAAGCGAAAGACAGGGTTGATGAAGCTTTCTTT
TRBJ2-7,TRBD2,TRBV3-1/TRBV3-2,NA,CASSQDARLAGEGSVSEQYF,TGTGCCAGCAGCCAAGATGCGCGGTTAGCGGGAGAGGGGTCGGTGTCCGAGCAGTACTTC
TRBJ2-7,TRBD1,TRBV7-2,NA,CASSASGTDTYEQYF,TGTGCCAGCAGCGCATCCGGGACAGATACCTACGAGCAGTACTTC
TRBJ2-3,NA,TRBV7-2,NA,CASSFQTDTQYF,TGTGCCAGCAGCTTCCAGACAGATACGCAGTATTTT
TRBJ2-1,NA,TRBV3-1/TRBV3-2,NA,CASSHSTYNEQFF,TGTGCCAGCAGCCATTCTACCTACAATGAGCAGTTCTTC
TRBJ2-5,TRBD2,TRBV6-2/TRBV6-3,NA,CASSYGLAGETQYF,TGTGCCAGCAGTTACGGACTAGCTGGCGAGACCCAGTACTTC
TRBJ2-7,TRBD2,TRBV5-1,NA,CASSLALAGIEQYF,TGCGCCAGCAGCTTGGCCCTAGCGGGAATAGAGCAGTACTTC
TRBJ1-1,TRBD1,TRBV11-2,NA,CASSSLGQGDTEAFF,TGTGCCAGCAGCTCCCTCGGACAGGGGGACACTGAAGCTTTCTTT
TRBJ1-5,NA,TRBV24-1,few,CATSDRQFSNQPQHF,TGTGCCACCAGTGACCGACAGTTTAGCAATCAGCCCCAGCATTTT
TRBJ2-1,TRBD2,TRBV7-3,few,CASSPQRDSFNEQFF,TGTGCCAGCAGCCCCCAGCGGGACTCCTTCAATGAGCAGTTCTTC
TRBJ2-3,TRBD1,TRBV18,NA,CASSRDRSTDTQYF,TGTGCCAGCTCGAGGGACAGGAGCACAGATACGCAGTATTTT
TRBJ1-1,NA,TRBV18,NA,CASSPPFQNTEAFF,TGTGCCAGCTCACCACCGTTCCAGAACACTGAAGCTTTCTTT
TRBJ2-7,TRBD2,TRBV27,NA,CASSNSPGLAGGHEQYF,TGTGCCAGCAGTAACTCACCTGGACTAGCGGGAGGGCATGAGCAGTACTTC
TRBJ2-7,NA,TRBV10-3,NA,CAISEPTGTTSGEQYF,TGTGCCATCAGTGAGCCGACCGGGACAACTTCTGGGGAGCAGTACTTC
TRBJ1-5,NA,TRBV6-6,NA,CASSYEGISQPQHF,TGTGCCAGCAGTTATGAGGGAATCAGCCAGCCCCAGCATTTT
TRBJ1-5,TRBD1,TRBV25-1,NA,CASSESGTGDQPQHF,TGTGCCAGCAGTGAGTCAGGGACAGGGGATCAGCCCCAGCATTTT
TRBJ2-1,TRBD2,TRBV12-3/TRBV12-4,NA,CASAGGGIEFF,TGTGCCAGCGCGGGCGGGGGAATCGAGTTCTTC
TRBJ2-1,NA,TRBV5-1,NA,CASSSAASSYNEQFF,TGCGCCAGCAGCTCAGCAGCGAGCTCCTACAATGAGCAGTTCTTC
TRBJ1-6,TRBD1,TRBV5-6,NA,CASSLDRTGMSYNSPLHF,TGTGCCAGCAGCTTGGACCGGACAGGGATGTCCTATAATTCACCCCTCCACTTT
TRBJ2-7,TRBD1,TRBV5-4,NA,CASSYVGTGGVGEQYF,TGTGCCAGCAGCTATGTGGGGACAGGGGGCGTGGGCGAGCAGTACTTC
TRBJ2-7,NA,TRBV24-1,NA,CATSDPGQPNEQYF,TGTGCCACCAGTGACCCGGGACAACCCAACGAGCAGTACTTC
TRBJ1-3,TRBD1,TRBV7-2,NA,CASSLEQGLLGNTIYF,TGTGCCAGCAGCTTAGAACAGGGGCTCCTTGGAAACACCATATATTTT
TRBJ2-1,NA,TRBV11-2,NA,CASSSTPRDSYNEQFF,TGTGCCAGCAGCTCCACCCCTCGGGACTCCTACAATGAGCAGTTCTTC
TRBJ2-7,NA,TRBV12-3/TRBV12-4,NA,CASRPGTSNEQYF,TGTGCCAGCAGACCCGGGACTTCTAACGAGCAGTACTTC
TRBJ1-1,NA,TRBV6-5,NA,CASSLVRGAFF,TGTGCCAGCAGTCTGGTCCGGGGAGCTTTCTTT
TRBJ2-5,TRBD1,TRBV27,NA,CASSAGGAETQYF,TGTGCCAGCAGCGCAGGGGGCGCGGAGACCCAGTACTTC
TRBJ2-5,NA,TRBV6-2/TRBV6-3,NA,CASSYLRDTLQETQYF,TGTGCCAGCAGTTACCTCCGGGACACGCTACAAGAGACCCAGTACTTC
TRBJ2-5,TRBD2,TRBV5-1,NA,CASSSSGTSGQETQYF,TGCGCCAGCAGCTCCTCCGGGACTAGCGGACAAGAGACCCAGTACTTC
TRBJ1-2,TRBD1,TRBV7-2,NA,CASSLQTGGQYGYTF,TGTGCCAGCAGCCTACAGACAGGGGGACAATATGGCTACACCTTC
TRBJ2-7,NA,TRBV5-8,NA,CASSLGVSYEQYF,TGTGCCAGCAGCTTGGGAGTGTCATACGAGCAGTACTTC
TRBJ2-7,TRBD2,TRBV24-1,NA,CATSDRGLVLAGDEQYF,TGTGCCACCAGTGACCGGGGGCTAGTGCTAGCGGGAGACGAGCAGTACTTC
TRBJ2-2,NA,TRBV10-1,NA,CASKRSAGGVRTGELFF,TGCGCCAGCAAACGGAGTGCTGGGGGCGTTCGCACCGGGGAGCTGTTTTTT
TRBJ2-2,NA,TRBV30,once,CAWSAGHRANTGELFF,TGTGCCTGGAGTGCTGGGCACAGGGCGAACACCGGGGAGCTGTTTTTT
TRBJ1-2,TRBD1,TRBV28,NA,CASSLARQGYGYTF,TGTGCCAGCAGTTTAGCCCGACAGGGCTATGGCTACACCTTC
TRBJ2-1,TRBD2,TRBV5-1,few,CASSLRRTSGSGYNEQFF,TGCGCCAGCAGCTTGAGGCGGACTAGCGGGAGCGGCTACAATGAGCAGTTCTTC
TRBJ2-5,TRBD2,TRBV6-1,NA,CASSESSGSGQETQYF,TGTGCCAGCAGTGAATCTAGCGGGAGTGGGCAAGAGACCCAGTACTTC
TRBJ2-1,TRBD2,TRBV4-1,once,CASSQERTSRAEQFF,TGCGCCAGCAGCCAAGAAAGGACTAGTAGGGCTGAGCAGTTCTTC